Shown below are 3 T cell receptor beta chains from a single sample sequenced in a study of glioma-infiltrating T cells (dated by TCRdb to the mid-2010s). Sequencing relied on an Illumina MiSeq. The iRepertoire nested amplicon-rescue multiplex PCR (arm-PCR) platform was used to amplify TCR alpha and beta CDR3 regions from RNA. TCRdb reprocessing: public reads trimmed at Q25 with fastp, clones called with MiXCR, in-frame beta chains kept. Under each unique CDR3 protein, matching rows form one entry showing the most common genes and DNA. This sample gives about 44,000 distinct CDR3 sequences in total; about 20% of them show up just once. Roughly 7% of the sample rests with the top ten. The sequenced material came from glioma tissue, nonneoplastic brain tissue, or PBMCs (not recorded which). These receptors came from a human donor with low-grade glioma or glioblastoma, undergoing nonglioma brain surgery, or in good health (not recorded which).

The chain is built from TRBV10-3 and TRBJ2-5; TRBD2 matches 11 bases. The CDR3 covers 17 residues. Germline CDR1 is ENHRY and CDR2 is SYGVKD. J was trimmed by 4 bases and V by 3 bases; bases with no gene match: 10. CDR3 residues: CAISELAGATRRETQYF. The CDR3 DNA follows: TGTGCCATCAGTGAACTAGCGGGGGCCACGAGGAGAGAGACCCAGTACTTC.

The chain has TRBV5-1 and TRBJ1-3; D is ambiguous. V lost 0 bases and J 0 bases, leaving 13 bases between the germline ends. The CDR3 runs 17 residues. CDR1 is SGHRS, CDR2 YFSETQ, per germline. CDR3 coding DNA: TGCGCCAGCAGCTTGGGCGACTGGGAGAGCTCTGGAAACACCATATATTTT. It codes for CASSLGDWESSGNTIYF.

This clonotype was observed many times. The CDR3 loop is CASSEARVIKTETQYF. The CDR3, as DNA: TGTGCCAGCAGTGAAGCGAGAGTCATAAAAACGGAGACCCAGTACTTC. This chain uses TRBV6-1 with TRBJ2-5; D is unclear. The length of the CDR3 is 16 residues. The germline V gene encodes CDR1 MNHNS and CDR2 SASEGT. V lost 0 bases and J 5 bases, leaving 16 bases between the germline ends.